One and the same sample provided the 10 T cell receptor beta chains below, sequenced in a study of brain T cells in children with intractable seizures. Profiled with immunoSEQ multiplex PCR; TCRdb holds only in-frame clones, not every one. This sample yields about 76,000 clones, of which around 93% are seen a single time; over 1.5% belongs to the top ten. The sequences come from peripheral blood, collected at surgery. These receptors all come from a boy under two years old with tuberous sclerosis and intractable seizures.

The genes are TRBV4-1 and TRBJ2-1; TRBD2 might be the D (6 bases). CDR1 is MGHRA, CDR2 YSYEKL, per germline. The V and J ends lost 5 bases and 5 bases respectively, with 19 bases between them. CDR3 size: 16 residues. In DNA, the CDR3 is TGCGCCAGCAGCTACGTAGGACCGCGGGGAGACAATGAGCAGTTCTTC. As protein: CASSYVGPRGDNEQFF.

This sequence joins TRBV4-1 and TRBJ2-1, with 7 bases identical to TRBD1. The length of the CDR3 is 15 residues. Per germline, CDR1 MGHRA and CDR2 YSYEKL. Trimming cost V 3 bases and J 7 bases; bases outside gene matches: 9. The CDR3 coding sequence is TGCGCCAGCAGCCAGCCTTCGGGACAGAGGAATGAGCAGTTCTTC. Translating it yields CASSQPSGQRNEQFF.

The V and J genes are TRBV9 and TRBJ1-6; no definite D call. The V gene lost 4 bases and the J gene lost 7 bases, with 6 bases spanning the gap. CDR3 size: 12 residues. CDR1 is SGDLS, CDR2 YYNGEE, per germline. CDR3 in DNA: TGTGCCAGCAGCTTATACAATTCACCCCTCCACTTT. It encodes CASSLYNSPLHF.

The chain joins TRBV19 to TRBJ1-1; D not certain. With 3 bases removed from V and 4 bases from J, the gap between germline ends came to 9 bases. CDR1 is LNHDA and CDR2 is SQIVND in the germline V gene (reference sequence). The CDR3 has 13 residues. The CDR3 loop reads CASSMGPGTEAFF. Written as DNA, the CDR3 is TGTGCCAGTAGTATGGGTCCGGGCACTGAAGCTTTCTTT.

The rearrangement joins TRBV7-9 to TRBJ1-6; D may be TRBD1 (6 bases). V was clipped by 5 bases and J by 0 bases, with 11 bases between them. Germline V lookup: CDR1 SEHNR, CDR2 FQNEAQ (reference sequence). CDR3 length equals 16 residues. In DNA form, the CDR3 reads TGTGCCAGCAGCCCTGGACAGAGCTCCTATAATTCACCCCTCCACTTT. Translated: CASSPGQSSYNSPLHF.

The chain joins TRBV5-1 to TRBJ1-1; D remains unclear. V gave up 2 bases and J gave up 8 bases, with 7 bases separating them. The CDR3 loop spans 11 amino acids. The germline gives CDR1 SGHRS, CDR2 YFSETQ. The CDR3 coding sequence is TGCGCCAGCAGCTTTCGAGGGGAAGCTTTCTTT. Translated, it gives CASSFRGEAFF.

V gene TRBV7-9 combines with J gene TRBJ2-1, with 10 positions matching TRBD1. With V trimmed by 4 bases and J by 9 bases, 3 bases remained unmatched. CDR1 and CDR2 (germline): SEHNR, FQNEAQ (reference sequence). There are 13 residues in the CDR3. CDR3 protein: CASSSRDRGEQFF. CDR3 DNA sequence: TGTGCCAGCAGCTCTCGGGACAGGGGTGAGCAGTTCTTC.

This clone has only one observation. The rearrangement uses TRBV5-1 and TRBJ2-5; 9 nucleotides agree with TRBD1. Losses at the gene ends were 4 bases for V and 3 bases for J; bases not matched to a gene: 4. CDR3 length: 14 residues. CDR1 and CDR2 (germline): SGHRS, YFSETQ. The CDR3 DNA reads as TGCGCCAGCAGCGTCAGGGACAGGGAAGAGACCCAGTACTTC. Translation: CASSVRDREETQYF.

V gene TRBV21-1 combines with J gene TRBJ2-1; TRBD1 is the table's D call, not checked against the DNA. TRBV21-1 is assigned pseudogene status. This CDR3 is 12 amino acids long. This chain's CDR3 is CASSKEGDEQFF. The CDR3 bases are TGTGCCAGCAGCAAAGAAGGGGATGAGCAGTTCTTC.

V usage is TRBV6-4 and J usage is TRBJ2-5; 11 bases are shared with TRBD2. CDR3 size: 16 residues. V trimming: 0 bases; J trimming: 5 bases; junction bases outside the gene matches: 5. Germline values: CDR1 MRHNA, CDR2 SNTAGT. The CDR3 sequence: CASSDSPSGGMETQYF. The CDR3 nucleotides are TGTGCCAGCAGTGACTCCCCTAGCGGGGGGATGGAGACCCAGTACTTC.